This T cell receptor beta chain was retrieved from a study of blood T cell repertoires in COVID-19. About the research overall: PBMCs, B-cell-depleted T cells, or T cells provided the cDNA or gDNA that made up the material.

Clones were sequenced by immunoSEQ multiplex PCR, and TCRdb holds only the in-frame ones, with some missing. The table lists more than 300,000 clones, more than 75% of them singletons. V was trimmed by 6 bases and J by 2 bases, leaving 10 bases between them. The CDR3 is 13 residues long. The germline gives CDR1 MDHEN, CDR2 SYDVKM. The chain joins TRBV28 to TRBJ1-1; no firm D call. This receptor was taken from a woman aged 45-59 years with acute or convalescent COVID-19. Sequencing input: peripheral blood. The CDR3 here is CASSPVLNTEAFF. The CDR3 bases are TGTGCCAGCAGCCCGGTCCTCAACACTGAAGCTTTCTTT. The whole variable domain, remainder taken from reference TRBV28 and TRBJ1-1, is DVKVTQSSRYLVKRTGEKVFLECVQDMDHENMFWYRQDPGLGLRLIYFSYDVKMKEKGDIPEGYSVSREKKERFSLILESASTNQTSMYLCASSPVLNTEAFFGQGTRLTVV.